This entry lists 16 T cell receptor beta chains sequenced from one sample in a study of CD8+ T cells in alopecia areata. Once RNA had been extracted, it was reverse transcribed into cDNA to act as the sequencing template. Data came from immunoSEQ multiplex PCR; TCRdb stores just in-frame clones and leaves some out. There are around 150,000 clones in the sample; around 57% occur only once, and around 5% lies in the top ten. Material: CD4+ T cells sorted from blood. These receptors were collected from a human donor in good health.

This clone was seen more than once but under ten times. DNA for the CDR3: TGCGCCAGCAGCTTCGACGTCGCGGGGGGACCGGACCAGTTCTTC. As protein: CASSFDVAGGPDQFF. The V and J genes are TRBV5-1 and TRBJ2-1; 8 nucleotides agree with TRBD2. Trimming took 2 bases from V and 13 from J; bases not matched to a gene: 14. CDR1 is SGHRS, CDR2 YFSETQ, per germline. The CDR3 loop spans 15 amino acids. The full variable domain, completed using reference TRBV5-1 and TRBJ2-1, is KAGVTQTPRYLIKTRGQQVTLSCSPISGHRSVSWYQQTPGQGLQFLFEYFSETQRNKGNFPGRFSGRQFSNSRSEMNVSTLELGDSALYLCASSFDVAGGPDQFFGPGTRLTVL.

The genes are TRBV5-1 and TRBJ1-1; D remains ambiguous. V was pared by 7 bases and J by 0 bases, with 13 bases between. CDR3 length: 14 amino acids. Germline CDR1 is SGHRS and CDR2 is YFSETQ. The CDR3 sequence is CASRQSGMNTEAFF. Here the CDR3 DNA reads TGCGCCAGCCGTCAGTCGGGGATGAACACTGAAGCTTTCTTT.

The chain links TRBV6-5 to TRBJ1-1; D unclear. In germline, CDR1 is MNHEY, CDR2 SVGAGI. This CDR3 is built from 15 residues. Trimming took 0 bases from V and 6 from J, leaving 14 bases between them. The CDR3 DNA reads TGTGCCAGCAGTTACTCGAACAGCCCCGGGGCTGAAGCTTTCTTT. This gives the protein CASSYSNSPGAEAFF.

The V and J genes are TRBV4-1 and TRBJ2-5; the D gene is possibly TRBD1 (6 bases). V gave up 3 bases and J gave up 4 bases, with 21 bases separating them. Germline CDR1 is MGHRA and CDR2 is YSYEKL. The CDR3 extends over 17 amino acids. Here the CDR3 reads CASSHRPSGQFPETQYF. CDR3 DNA sequence: TGCGCCAGCAGCCATCGACCCTCCGGACAGTTTCCAGAGACCCAGTACTTC.

This clone was detected a few times. The CDR3 is CASSEMGGVDTQYF. The DNA for the CDR3 is TGTGCCAGCAGTGAAATGGGAGGGGTAGATACGCAGTATTTT. The chain carries TRBV25-1 and TRBJ2-3; 7 bases are a match to TRBD2. This CDR3 has 14 amino acids. Germline V lookup: CDR1 MGHDK, CDR2 SYGVNS. Unmatched junction bases numbered 4, after V lost 2 bases and J lost 5 bases. Full variable domain (remainder filled in from reference TRBV25-1 and TRBJ2-3): EADIYQTPRYLVIGTGKKITLECSQTMGHDKMYWYQQDPGMELHLIHYSYGVNSTEKGDLSSESTVSRIRTEHFPLTLESARPSHTSQYLCASSEMGGVDTQYFGPGTRLTVL.

J is TRBJ2-5 and V is TRBV2; TRBD1 matches 8 bases. V was clipped by 3 bases and J by 7 bases; unmatched bases: 13. The CDR3 length is 16 residues. Germline V gene data show CDR1 as SNHLY and CDR2 as FYNNEI. CDR3 amino acids: CASSDWESGGVVTQYF. CDR3 bases: TGTGCCAGCAGTGACTGGGAGTCAGGGGGCGTAGTGACCCAGTACTTC.

V is TRBV4-2 and J is TRBJ2-1, with 9 nucleotides matching TRBD2. The length of the CDR3 is 16 residues. With V trimmed by 0 bases and J by 6 bases, 6 bases remained unmatched. Germline V gives CDR1 LGHNA, CDR2 YNFKEQ. This CDR3 is CASSQDAGLAFNEQFF. The CDR3 bases are TGTGCCAGCAGCCAAGATGCTGGACTAGCGTTCAATGAGCAGTTCTTC.

The CDR3 DNA sequence: TGCAGTGCGGGGACCGAGTTGCAGTTCTTC. Translating gives CSAGTELQFF. The chain is built from TRBV20-1 and TRBJ2-1; D assignment may be TRBD1 or TRBD2 (5 bases each). The germline gives CDR1 DFQATT, CDR2 SNEGSKA (reference sequence). The CDR3 loop spans 10 amino acids. V was clipped by 6 bases and J by 12 bases, with 12 bases between them.

This clone turned up a few times. The chain recombines TRBV5-1 with TRBJ1-1; tentatively, D is TRBD1 (6 bases). Germline V gene sequence: CDR1 SGHRS, CDR2 YFSETQ. The ends were cut back, 4 bases at V and 4 bases at J, with 14 bases in the middle. The CDR3 has 14 amino acids. CDR3 in DNA: TGCGCCAGCAGCGGGGAGGGGGGCATCACTGAAGCTTTCTTT. Residues: CASSGEGGITEAFF. Full variable domain (missing parts from reference TRBV5-1 and TRBJ1-1): KAGVTQTPRYLIKTRGQQVTLSCSPISGHRSVSWYQQTPGQGLQFLFEYFSETQRNKGNFPGRFSGRQFSNSRSEMNVSTLELGDSALYLCASSGEGGITEAFFGQGTRLTVV.

The chain couples TRBV4-1 to TRBJ2-7; D may be TRBD1 (6 bases). V shed 2 bases and J shed 6 bases, with 14 bases lying between them. Germline CDR1 MGHRA, CDR2 YSYEKL. The CDR3 consists of 14 residues. The CDR3 protein is CASSQQTGYGEQYF. The CDR3 nucleotides are TGCGCCAGCAGCCAACAGACAGGTTATGGCGAGCAGTACTTC.

The V and J genes are TRBV7-6 and TRBJ2-7; 8 bases map to TRBD1. CDR3 size: 13 residues. Germline lookup yields CDR1 SGHVS and CDR2 FNYEAQ. Trimming at V came to 6 bases and at J to 3 bases, leaving 4 bases not matched to a gene. The CDR3 DNA reads as TGTGCCAGCAGACCAGGGACAGGCTACGAGCAGTACTTC. As protein: CASRPGTGYEQYF.

The gene calls are TRBV5-1 and TRBJ2-3; D is possibly TRBD2 (5 bases). The germline V and J ends were trimmed by 2 bases and 6 bases, with 7 bases remaining between them. The CDR3 has 12 residues. CDR1 and CDR2 from the germline V gene are SGHRS and YFSETQ. The CDR3 nucleotides read TGCGCCAGCAGCTTTCAGCGGGATACGCAGTATTTT. It specifies CASSFQRDTQYF.

The chain has TRBV29-1 and TRBJ2-1, with D maybe TRBD2 (6 bases). This CDR3 has 12 amino acids. Trimming cost V 6 bases and J 6 bases, with 12 bases left between them. The germline V gene encodes CDR1 SQVTM and CDR2 ANQGSEA. The CDR3 loop is CSVLTRVNEQFF. The DNA for the CDR3 is TGCAGCGTACTGACTAGGGTCAATGAGCAGTTCTTC.

The V call is TRBV29-1, the J call TRBJ2-1; no clear D. Trimming cost V 3 bases and J 3 bases, with 6 bases left between them. CDR3 length: 12 residues. Germline V gene sequence: CDR1 SQVTM, CDR2 ANQGSEA. The DNA for the CDR3 is TGCAGCGTTGATGGCGGCTACAATGAGCAGTTCTTC. Encoded protein: CSVDGGYNEQFF.

The chain uses TRBV7-2 and TRBJ2-7; TRBD1 or TRBD2 may be the D gene (6 bases each). Trimming stripped 5 bases from V and 1 base from J, with 15 bases between. Germline V gene lookup returns CDR1 SGHTA and CDR2 FQGNSA. There are 15 residues in the CDR3. Here the CDR3 reads CASSLRGRQSYEQYF. In nucleotides, the CDR3 is TGTGCCAGCAGCCTTAGGGGGAGGCAGTCCTACGAGCAGTACTTC.

The chain is built from TRBV5-1 and TRBJ2-1, with D possibly being TRBD2 (5 bases). Germline V gene lookup returns CDR1 SGHRS and CDR2 YFSETQ. V was shortened by 7 bases and J by 6 bases, with 8 bases between the two germline ends. The CDR3 covers 11 residues. The CDR3 region is CASRSGNEQFF. The CDR3 DNA reads as TGCGCCAGCCGAAGCGGCAATGAGCAGTTCTTC.